These T cell receptor beta chains were read from a single sample in a study of T-cell memory formation after mild COVID-19. TCRdb re-derived calls from the 5' RACE reads in MiXCR, one entry per CDR3 protein. Seen here are 410,000 or so distinct CDR3 sequences, more than 20% observed once, and the top ten hold about 12%. Sequencing used PBMCs or a T cell subset sorted from them (not recorded which). Every receptor here comes from an adult woman who had mild COVID-19 (a few samples of this study predate the infection). Cell type and time point are not known. The CDR3 runs from the conserved cysteine through the conserved F or W. D genes are given only for firm matches. For some rows the clone size is stated as once, few or many, or as a class when expanded; others skip it.

>-|TRBV6-2/TRBV6-3|-|TRBJ2-7
CAAEGSTYEQYF
TGTGCCGCGGAGGGATCGACCTACGAGCAGTACTTC
>TRBD2|TRBV7-2|-|TRBJ2-1
CASSLEGTRSWDEQFF
TGTGCCAGCAGCTTAGAAGGGACTAGGAGCTGGGATGAGCAGTTCTTC
>TRBD1|TRBV25-1|few|TRBJ1-1
CASSESWAGGDLNTEAFF
TGTGCCAGCAGTGAATCTTGGGCAGGGGGCGACCTGAACACTGAAGCTTTCTTT
>-|TRBV7-8|-|TRBJ1-1
CASSLGRAGSNEAFF
TGTGCCAGCAGCTTAGGTAGGGCAGGGTCGAATGAAGCTTTCTTT
>TRBD1|TRBV29-1|few|TRBJ1-1
CSAGTGGIGAFF
TGCAGCGCCGGGACAGGGGGCATTGGGGCTTTCTTT
>-|TRBV5-1|-|TRBJ1-1
CASSSGKETEAFF
TGCGCCAGCAGCTCAGGGAAGGAGACTGAAGCTTTCTTT
>TRBD1|TRBV4-2|few|TRBJ2-1
CASSGRTGDEQFF
TGTGCCAGCAGCGGGCGAACAGGGGATGAGCAGTTCTTC
>TRBD1|TRBV2|-|TRBJ2-7
CASSDPPGGVYEQYF
TGTGCCAGCAGTGACCCCCCAGGGGGCGTCTACGAGCAGTACTTC
>-|TRBV29-1|few|TRBJ2-5
CSVDLVGGETQYF
TGCAGCGTTGATTTAGTAGGCGGAGAGACCCAGTACTTC
>-|TRBV25-1|once|TRBJ2-6
CASGDAGHLSGANVLTF
TGTGCCAGCGGGGATGCGGGACATCTCTCTGGGGCCAACGTCCTGACTTTC
>-|TRBV7-6|few|TRBJ2-7
CASSLWGLYEQYF
TGTGCCAGCAGCTTATGGGGGCTCTACGAGCAGTACTTC
>TRBD1|TRBV4-3|many|TRBJ2-2
CASSQPQGQGVRTGELFF
TGCGCCAGCAGCCAACCCCAGGGACAGGGGGTTCGGACCGGGGAGCTGTTTTTT
>TRBD1|TRBV7-9|-|TRBJ1-2
CASSTGGRLYGYTF
TGTGCCAGCAGCACAGGGGGCCGGCTGTATGGCTACACCTTC
>TRBD1|TRBV20-1|-|TRBJ2-1
CSARDRQGAYNEQFF
TGCAGTGCTAGAGATCGACAGGGGGCCTACAATGAGCAGTTCTTC
>-|TRBV5-1|-|TRBJ2-3
CASSSGLQDTQYF
TGCGCCAGCAGCTCGGGACTTCAAGATACGCAGTATTTT
>-|TRBV7-2|-|TRBJ2-1
CASSLAGYQFF
TGTGCCAGCAGCTTAGCGGGTTATCAGTTCTTC
>-|TRBV12-3/TRBV12-4|many|TRBJ2-7
CASRLAGAGEQYF
TGTGCCAGCCGCCTCGCGGGGGCAGGCGAGCAGTACTTC
>TRBD1|TRBV7-3|few|TRBJ1-1
CASRRDSNTEAFF
TGTGCCAGCAGGAGGGACAGTAACACTGAAGCTTTCTTT
>-|TRBV29-1|few|TRBJ1-3
CSVDPRNTIYF
TGCAGCGTTGATCCGCGAAACACCATATATTTT
>TRBD2|TRBV4-1|-|TRBJ2-1
CASSQPGTSSYNEQFF
TGCGCCAGCAGCCAACCCGGGACTAGCTCCTACAATGAGCAGTTCTTC
>-|TRBV7-9|few|TRBJ2-4
CASSSPGAKNIQYF
TGTGCCAGCAGCTCCCCGGGAGCCAAAAACATTCAGTACTTC
>-|TRBV11-2|few|TRBJ2-3
CASSLEGGLGADTQYF
TGTGCCAGCAGCTTAGAGGGGGGCCTCGGCGCAGATACGCAGTATTTT
>-|TRBV7-6|-|TRBJ2-3
CASSQNQGLGDTQYF
TGTGCCAGCAGCCAGAACCAGGGGCTTGGAGATACGCAGTATTTT
>-|TRBV7-2|few|TRBJ2-1
CASSLLRDYEQFF
TGTGCCAGCAGCTTATTGCGCGATTATGAGCAGTTCTTC
>TRBD2|TRBV7-2|-|TRBJ2-5
CASSLGVVGTSGSAEETQYF
TGTGCCAGCAGCTTAGGGGTTGTGGGGACTAGCGGGAGCGCAGAAGAGACCCAGTACTTC
>-|TRBV5-5|few|TRBJ2-1
CASSLRRDYNEQFF
TGTGCCAGCAGCTTACGGCGGGACTACAATGAGCAGTTCTTC
>-|TRBV12-3/TRBV12-4|-|TRBJ2-2
CASSLSGTASNTGELFF
TGTGCCAGCAGTTTATCCGGGACCGCCTCGAACACCGGGGAGCTGTTTTTT
>-|TRBV19|-|TRBJ2-7
CASSFGEYDEQYF
TGTGCCAGTAGTTTCGGGGAGTATGACGAGCAGTACTTC
>-|TRBV3-1|few|TRBJ1-5
CASSFWGGDQPQHF
TGTGCCAGCAGCTTTTGGGGGGGCGACCAGCCCCAGCATTTT
>-|TRBV3-1|few|TRBJ2-3
CASSLQPTTDTQYF
TGTGCCAGCAGCCTCCAACCAACCACAGATACGCAGTATTTT
>TRBD1|TRBV20-1|once|TRBJ2-7
CSAPGVGTGVYEQYF
TGCAGTGCTCCGGGAGTGGGGACAGGGGTCTACGAGCAGTACTTC
>-|TRBV21-1|-|TRBJ1-1
CASSGNGEYTEAFF
TGTGCCAGCAGTGGGAATGGGGAGTACACTGAAGCTTTCTTT
>-|TRBV11-2|many|TRBJ2-1
CASSLDPVSWDEQFF
TGTGCCAGCAGCTTAGATCCGGTATCTTGGGATGAGCAGTTCTTC
>TRBD1|TRBV6-5|few|TRBJ2-1
CASRYRDRLNEQFF
TGTGCCAGCAGATACCGGGACAGACTCAATGAGCAGTTCTTC
>TRBD1|TRBV7-2|-|TRBJ1-4
CASSLATGWSEKLFF
TGTGCCAGCAGCTTAGCGACAGGGTGGAGTGAAAAACTGTTTTTT
>-|TRBV12-3/TRBV12-4|-|TRBJ1-1
CASSFWYTEAFF
TGTGCCAGCAGTTTTTGGTACACTGAAGCTTTCTTT
>TRBD2|TRBV4-2|-|TRBJ2-1
CASSPRSSGRAGDNEQFF
TGTGCCAGCAGCCCCCGGAGTAGCGGGAGGGCCGGGGACAATGAGCAGTTCTTC
>-|TRBV5-1|-|TRBJ1-4
CASSLDGAQTNEKLFF
TGCGCCAGCAGCTTGGATGGGGCGCAAACTAATGAAAAACTGTTTTTT
>TRBD1|TRBV2|-|TRBJ1-2
CASSRPTRQGYTF
TGTGCCAGCAGTCGACCTACGAGACAGGGATACACCTTC
>-|TRBV24-1|-|TRBJ2-1
CATSAGGTDEQFF
TGTGCCACCAGTGCGGGCGGGACAGATGAGCAGTTCTTC
>TRBD2|TRBV29-1|-|TRBJ2-3
CSVASGGFTDTQYF
TGCAGCGTTGCTAGCGGGGGCTTCACAGATACGCAGTATTTT
>TRBD1|TRBV7-8|-|TRBJ2-3
CASRPLGQGNTDTQYF
TGTGCCAGCAGGCCTTTGGGACAGGGTAACACAGATACGCAGTATTTT
>TRBD1|TRBV7-9|many|TRBJ2-3
CASSSGKQGASTDTQYF
TGTGCCAGCAGCTCCGGCAAACAGGGGGCCAGCACAGATACGCAGTATTTT
>TRBD2|TRBV5-5|-|TRBJ2-1
CASSLGEGLAASQFF
TGTGCCAGCAGCTTGGGTGAGGGACTAGCGGCTTCGCAGTTCTTC
>-|TRBV6-1|-|TRBJ2-3
CASSVGSPTDTQYF
TGTGCCAGCAGTGTTGGGAGTCCCACAGATACGCAGTATTTT
>TRBD2|TRBV9|few|TRBJ2-7
CASSEGARLAGHYEQYF
TGTGCCAGCAGCGAGGGGGCACGACTAGCGGGGCACTACGAGCAGTACTTC